These 29 T cell receptor beta chains were sequenced from one sample in a study of blood T cell repertoires in COVID-19. Sequencing was performed with immunoSEQ multiplex PCR; in TCRdb, only in-frame clones are kept and a portion is missing. The sample consists of about 140,000 clones, 81% of them appearing once. The sample comprised peripheral blood. These receptors were taken from a human donor in a cohort sampled during active COVID-19.

The chain combines TRBV7-2 with TRBJ2-7; 9 bases are a match to TRBD1. This CDR3 region has 14 residues. Looked up from germline, CDR1 is SGHTA and CDR2 is FQGNSA. J was trimmed by 3 bases and V by 5 bases; bases with no gene match: 5. The CDR3 loop is CASSGQGSDYEQYF. CDR3 DNA sequence: TGTGCCAGCAGCGGACAGGGGTCAGACTACGAGCAGTACTTC.

V gene TRBV18 combines with J gene TRBJ1-1, with D unclear. This CDR3 spans 13 amino acids. V lost 2 bases and J 0 bases, leaving 4 bases between the germline ends. Per the germline V gene, CDR1 is KGHSH and CDR2 is LQKENI. CDR3 nucleotide sequence: TGTGCCAGCTCACCATCAGTGAACACTGAAGCTTTCTTT. Amino acid sequence: CASSPSVNTEAFF.

This clone was seen more than once but under ten times. V is TRBV27 and J is TRBJ1-5, with a weak D call TRBD1 (6 bases). The germline V gene has CDR1 MNHEY and CDR2 SMNVEV (reference sequence). The CDR3 sequence is 14 residues long. V gave up 5 bases and J gave up 6 bases, with 14 bases separating them. CDR3 sequence: CASSEQGNVQPQHF. The CDR3 DNA reads as TGTGCCAGCAGTGAACAGGGAAATGTTCAGCCCCAGCATTTT.

This clone appeared once. V and J are TRBV6-5 and TRBJ2-7, with 7 bases that match TRBD1. The CDR3 consists of 13 residues. The V segment lost 0 bases and the J segment 12 bases; nucleotides outside the gene matches: 8. Germline V gives CDR1 MNHEY, CDR2 SVGAGI. CDR3: CASSYSGTEGLYF. The CDR3 DNA follows: TGTGCCAGCAGTTACTCGGGGACAGAGGGGCTGTACTTC.

The genes are TRBV7-9 and TRBJ1-2; D remains unclear. V was clipped by 1 base and J by 7 bases, with 10 bases between them. Germline V gene lookup returns CDR1 SEHNR and CDR2 FQNEAQ (reference sequence). This CDR3 region has 13 residues. CDR3 loop: CASSLEGGSGYTF. The CDR3 region has the DNA TGTGCCAGCAGCTTAGAGGGAGGATCTGGCTACACCTTC.

The chain has TRBV20-1 and TRBJ1-5, with D perhaps TRBD1 (6 bases). The CDR3 contains 15 residues. Trimming left V 3 bases short and J 0 bases short, with 12 bases between. Germline V lookup: CDR1 DFQATT, CDR2 SNEGSKA (reference sequence). Here the CDR3 DNA reads TGCAGTGCTAGTTGGGGGCATGGTAGCAATCAGCCCCAGCATTTT. Its protein product is CSASWGHGSNQPQHF.

The chain employs TRBV28 and TRBJ1-5, with 10 positions matching TRBD1. The CDR3 length is 17 residues. J lost 7 bases, V lost 4 bases, and 13 bases had no gene match. The V gene's germline CDR1 is MDHEN and CDR2 SYDVKM. This CDR3 reads CASSSIRDRGRGQPQHF. The CDR3 DNA follows: TGTGCCAGCAGTTCTATACGGGACAGGGGTCGAGGGCAGCCCCAGCATTTT. The variable domain in full, with the rest retrieved from reference TRBV28 and TRBJ1-5, is DVKVTQSSRYLVKRTGEKVFLECVQDMDHENMFWYRQDPGLGLRLIYFSYDVKMKEKGDIPEGYSVSREKKERFSLILESASTNQTSMYLCASSSIRDRGRGQPQHFGDGTRLSIL.

The rearrangement joins TRBV2 to TRBJ2-1, with D maybe TRBD2 (5 bases). The CDR3 is made up of 12 amino acids. V was cut by 4 bases and J by 6 bases, with 7 bases left in between. Germline CDR1 is SNHLY and CDR2 is FYNNEI. CDR3 nucleotides: TGTGCCAGCAGTGTGGACTTCAATGAGCAGTTCTTC. As protein: CASSVDFNEQFF.

V and J are TRBV3-1 (or the pseudogene TRBV3-2) and TRBJ2-1; 14 nucleotides agree with TRBD2. From germline, CDR1 is LGHDT and CDR2 YNNKEL (reference sequence). This CDR3 is built from 16 residues. The ends lost 10 bases at V and 7 bases at J; junction bases unmatched: 12. In nucleotides, the CDR3 is TGTGCCATCGGCTCGGGGGGACTAGCGGGAGATAATGAGCAGTTCTTC. Residues: CAIGSGGLAGDNEQFF.

V usage is TRBV27 and J usage is TRBJ1-5; 7 nucleotides match TRBD1. The germline V gene encodes CDR1 MNHEY and CDR2 SMNVEV (reference sequence). Trimming at V came to 5 bases and at J to 5 bases, leaving 12 bases not matched to a gene. The CDR3 sequence is 16 residues long. The CDR3 sequence is CASSPSQGYGDQPQHF. CDR3 coding DNA: TGTGCCAGCAGTCCCTCACAGGGGTATGGGGATCAGCCCCAGCATTTT.

The rearrangement links TRBV20-1 to TRBJ2-2, with TRBD2 as a possible D gene (6 bases). CDR3 length: 14 residues. The germline V and J ends were trimmed by 3 bases and 1 base, with 9 bases remaining between them. Looked up from germline, CDR1 is DFQATT and CDR2 is SNEGSKA (reference sequence). The CDR3 region has the DNA TGCAGTGCTAGTATTAGCGGGAACACCGGGGAGCTGTTTTTT. It codes for CSASISGNTGELFF.

This chain links TRBV24-1 with TRBJ2-1, with 11 bases identical to TRBD2. The V gene end was trimmed by 7 bases and the J gene end by 10 bases; junction bases not matched to a gene: 8. Per germline, CDR1 KGHDR and CDR2 SFDVKD. The CDR3 spans 14 residues. As DNA, the CDR3 is TGTGCCACCAGCGGGACTAGCGGCTTGGAGGAGCAGTTCTTC. Protein sequence: CATSGTSGLEEQFF.

The chain combines TRBV28 with TRBJ1-4, with TRBD1 identical over 9 bases. Germline assignment: CDR1 MDHEN and CDR2 SYDVKM. The V gene end was trimmed by 7 bases and the J gene end by 7 bases; junction bases not matched to a gene: 7. There are 14 residues in the CDR3. The CDR3 sequence is CASKRKQGAEKLFF. For the CDR3, the DNA is TGTGCCAGCAAACGGAAACAGGGGGCTGAAAAACTGTTTTTT.

The genes are TRBV6-1 and TRBJ1-2, with a tentative D call TRBD1 (6 bases). The V gene's germline CDR1 is MNHNS and CDR2 SASEGT. V was trimmed by 2 bases and J by 2 bases, leaving 12 bases between them. The CDR3 consists of 15 residues. CDR3: CASSERGASNYGYTF. The CDR3 coding sequence is TGTGCCAGCAGTGAACGGGGGGCTTCGAACTATGGCTACACCTTC.

The chain recombines TRBV29-1 with TRBJ2-7; D possibly corresponds to TRBD1 (6 bases). Germline V gene sequence: CDR1 SQVTM, CDR2 ANQGSEA. The CDR3 has 12 residues. V dropped 4 bases and J dropped 0 bases, with 7 bases sitting between them. In nucleotides, the CDR3 is TGCAGCGTTGGCAGGGGCTCCTACGAGCAGTACTTC. Translating it yields CSVGRGSYEQYF.

The genes are TRBV21-1 and TRBJ1-5; the table's D call, TRBD1, has no DNA check behind it. TRBV21-1 is flagged as a pseudogene. The CDR3 loop spans 14 amino acids. The CDR3 here is CASSNHRGCQPQHF. CDR3 coding DNA: TGTGCCAGCAGCAACCACAGGGGCTGTCAGCCCCAGCATTTT.

V usage is TRBV7-9 and J usage is TRBJ2-5; 7 positions agree with TRBD1. The CDR3 extends over 14 amino acids. Germline values: CDR1 SEHNR, CDR2 FQNEAQ (reference sequence). Trimming removed 3 bases from V and 1 base from J; junction bases left unmatched: 2. This CDR3 is CASSLTGRQETQYF. The CDR3 region has the DNA TGTGCCAGCAGCTTGACAGGGCGCCAAGAGACCCAGTACTTC.

This rearrangement joins TRBV27 to TRBJ1-5; TRBD1 aligns across 7 bases. The V gene's germline CDR1 is MNHEY and CDR2 SMNVEV (reference sequence). The CDR3 loop spans 16 amino acids. V was clipped by 6 bases and J by 2 bases; unmatched bases: 10. The DNA for the CDR3 is TGTGCCAGCAGACGACAGGGCCCCTGGGGCAATCAGCCCCAGCATTTT. Encoded protein: CASRRQGPWGNQPQHF.

The chain is built from TRBV2 and TRBJ1-5, with unresolved D. V was pared by 7 bases and J by 1 base, with 8 bases between. Germline V CDR1 and CDR2: SNHLY, FYNNEI. The CDR3 loop spans 13 amino acids. DNA for the CDR3: TGTGCCAGCACCGACGGGAGCAATCAGCCCCAGCATTTT. This translates into CASTDGSNQPQHF.

J is TRBJ2-1 and V is TRBV5-1; 8 nucleotides line up with TRBD2. Germline lookup yields CDR1 SGHRS and CDR2 YFSETQ. Trimming took 7 bases from V and 8 from J; bases not matched to a gene: 8. CDR3 length: 13 residues. CDR3 residues: CASAREGPDEQFF. DNA of the CDR3: TGCGCCAGCGCCCGGGAGGGCCCCGATGAGCAGTTCTTC.

The rearrangement links TRBV5-6 to TRBJ2-7; 12 bases match TRBD1. The CDR3 contains 16 residues. Germline CDR1 SGHDT, CDR2 YYEEEE. With 2 bases clipped from V and 2 bases from J, the junction kept 5 bases outside the gene matches. The CDR3 here is CASSFGTGGRAYEQYF. CDR3 DNA: TGTGCCAGCAGCTTCGGGACAGGGGGCCGCGCCTACGAGCAGTACTTC.

V and J are TRBV5-4 and TRBJ1-2; 12 nucleotides agree with TRBD1. The CDR3 is 18 residues long. Germline trimming cut 0 bases from V and 4 bases from J; bases unmatched to any gene: 10. The germline V gene encodes CDR1 SGHNT and CDR2 YYREEE (reference sequence). The chain's CDR3 is CASSLASQGQGAFYGYTF. As DNA, the CDR3 is TGTGCCAGCAGCTTGGCCTCCCAGGGACAGGGGGCGTTCTATGGCTACACCTTC.

The V gene is TRBV5-1, the J gene TRBJ2-1, with 7 bases fitting TRBD2. The CDR3 is made up of 16 amino acids. The germline V gene encodes CDR1 SGHRS and CDR2 YFSETQ. Trimming cost V 1 base and J 5 bases; bases outside gene matches: 9. CDR3 sequence (DNA): TGCGCCAGCAGCTTGTCGCCGGCGGGAGTCAACAATGAGCAGTTCTTC. It specifies CASSLSPAGVNNEQFF.

Concerning this clone itself: At one end, the junction sequence differs from germline, possibly due to a read error. The rearrangement links TRBV7-3 to TRBJ1-4; 8 bases agree with TRBD1. The length of the CDR3 is 13 residues. Germline lookup yields CDR1 SGHTA and CDR2 FQGTGA. The CDR3 protein is CASSSDQTGVPVF. The CDR3 DNA follows: TGTGCCAGCAGCTCAGACCAGACAGGGGTTCCGGTTTTT.

The J gene is TRBJ2-4, the V gene TRBV5-1; TRBD1 might be the D (6 bases). The ends were cut back, 0 bases at V and 5 bases at J, with 9 bases in the middle. Germline V gene lookup returns CDR1 SGHRS and CDR2 YFSETQ. This CDR3 has 14 amino acids. The CDR3 loop reads CASSLGGGENIQYF. For the CDR3, the DNA is TGCGCCAGCAGCTTGGGAGGGGGTGAAAACATTCAGTACTTC.

The genes are TRBV27 and TRBJ2-2; a possible D gene is TRBD2 (6 bases). This CDR3 is 17 amino acids long. The V end lost 5 bases, the J end lost 4 bases, and 20 bases lay between the germline ends. Germline-derived CDR1 and CDR2 are MNHEY and SMNVEV (reference sequence). The CDR3 is CASSRRPGLAITGELFF. The CDR3 DNA sequence: TGTGCCAGCAGTCGCCGCCCGGGACTTGCAATCACCGGGGAGCTGTTTTTT.

CDR3 sequence: CASSRRTGSEKLFF. CDR3 nucleotides: TGTGCCAGCAGTAGGCGGACAGGGAGTGAAAAACTGTTTTTT. The chain couples TRBV27 to TRBJ1-4; 8 bases align to TRBD1. Trimming at V came to 5 bases and at J to 7 bases, leaving 6 bases not matched to a gene. CDR3 length: 14 residues. Looked up from germline, CDR1 is MNHEY and CDR2 is SMNVEV (reference sequence).

This clone was found once. The chain combines TRBV4-3 with TRBJ2-7; 8 nucleotides match TRBD1. The CDR3 is made up of 15 amino acids. CDR1 LGHNA and CDR2 YSLEER come from the germline V gene. J gave up 2 bases and V 0 bases, and 3 bases lay outside the gene matches. The CDR3 spells CASSQDGTGPYEQYF. CDR3 coding DNA: TGCGCCAGCAGCCAAGACGGGACAGGCCCCTACGAGCAGTACTTC.

The genes are TRBV25-1 and TRBJ2-5; TRBD1 aligns across 9 bases. Germline CDR1 MGHDK, CDR2 SYGVNS. This CDR3 comprises 16 residues. Trimming removed 4 bases from V and 7 bases from J; junction bases left unmatched: 13. This chain's CDR3 is CASSGGTGNPGGTQYF. DNA for the CDR3: TGTGCCAGCAGTGGAGGGACAGGGAACCCCGGGGGGACCCAGTACTTC.